This T cell receptor (beta chain) was recovered during a study of T cell responses to AZD1222 COVID-19 vaccine. Points from the study as a whole: Clonal diversity may have been underestimated in mostly white British donors. Spike regions recognized by vaccine-associated CD4 TCRs spanned the protein, led by 160-218 and 743-854. Only a handful of AZD1222 recipients were seropositive at baseline. Only after the peak T cell response were repertoires sampled.

Note on this clone: What it recognizes is unknown.

Here immunoSEQ multiplex PCR was the method, and the copy in TCRdb shows in-frame clones only, minus some. The profile shows under 100,000 clones, roughly 85% of them singletons. The V gene's germline CDR1 is MNHNY and CDR2 SVGAGI (reference sequence). Trimming cost V 5 bases and J 4 bases; bases outside gene matches: 16. The CDR3 length is 17 residues. This TCR was recovered from an adult in good health. This chain uses TRBV6-6 with TRBJ2-7; 8 nucleotides match TRBD2. Sequenced here: peripheral blood, sampled on day 0 of AZD1222 vaccination. CDR3 loop: CASSPEKGLVGGYEQYF. Here the CDR3 DNA reads TGTGCCAGCAGTCCCGAAAAGGGACTAGTTGGGGGGTACGAGCAGTACTTC.